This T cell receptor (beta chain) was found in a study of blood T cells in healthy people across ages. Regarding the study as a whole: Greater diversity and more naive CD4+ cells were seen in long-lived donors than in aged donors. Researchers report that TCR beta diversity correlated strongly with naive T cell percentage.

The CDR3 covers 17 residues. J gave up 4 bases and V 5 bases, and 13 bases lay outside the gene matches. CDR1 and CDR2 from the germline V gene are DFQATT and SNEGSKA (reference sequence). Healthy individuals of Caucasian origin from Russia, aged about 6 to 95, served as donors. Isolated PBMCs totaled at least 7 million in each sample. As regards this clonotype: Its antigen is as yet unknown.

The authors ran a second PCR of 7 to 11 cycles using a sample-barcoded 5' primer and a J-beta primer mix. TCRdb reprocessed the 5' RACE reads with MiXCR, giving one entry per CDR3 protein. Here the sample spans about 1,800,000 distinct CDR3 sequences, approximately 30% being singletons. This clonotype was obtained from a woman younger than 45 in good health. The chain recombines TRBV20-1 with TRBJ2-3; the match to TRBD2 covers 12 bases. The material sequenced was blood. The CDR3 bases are TGCAGTGCTGGACTAGCGGGGTGGAACCAGAAGGCAGATACGCAGTATTTT. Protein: CSAGLAGWNQKADTQYF.